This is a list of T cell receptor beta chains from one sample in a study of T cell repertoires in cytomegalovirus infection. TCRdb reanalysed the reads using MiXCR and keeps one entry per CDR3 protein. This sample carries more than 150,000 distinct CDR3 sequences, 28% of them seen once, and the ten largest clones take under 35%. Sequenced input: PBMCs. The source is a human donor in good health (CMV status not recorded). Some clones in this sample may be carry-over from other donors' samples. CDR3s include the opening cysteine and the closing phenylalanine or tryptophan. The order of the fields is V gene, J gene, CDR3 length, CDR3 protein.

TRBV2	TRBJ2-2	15	CASSERRGGTGELFF
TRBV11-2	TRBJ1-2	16	CASSLRAGKPLEGYTF
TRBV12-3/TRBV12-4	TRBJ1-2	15	CASSLGTGGKNGYTF
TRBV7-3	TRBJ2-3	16	CASSSVGGGTTDTQYF
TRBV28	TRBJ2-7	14	CASSFIGGGREQYF
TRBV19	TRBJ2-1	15	CASSRLGQTYNEQFF
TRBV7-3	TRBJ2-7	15	CASSPGTPWHDEQYF
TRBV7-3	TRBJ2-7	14	CASSSGTGPFEQYF
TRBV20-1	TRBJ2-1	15	CSARGGTGGMDEQFF
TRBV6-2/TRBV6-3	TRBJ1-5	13	CASWGYSNQPQHF
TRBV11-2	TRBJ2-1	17	CASSLDLMTSGVNEQFF
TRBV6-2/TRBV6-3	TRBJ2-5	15	CASSEPGHGAFAQYF
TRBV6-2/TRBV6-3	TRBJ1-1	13	CASSMAENTEAFF
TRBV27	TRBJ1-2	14	CASSLNRDYYGYTF